The rows below give T cell receptor beta chains drawn from one sample of a study of immune characterization of retroperitoneal liposarcoma. TCRdb redid the calling of the PCR reads with MiXCR, one entry per CDR3 protein. The sample contains 9,500 or so distinct CDR3 sequences, around 30% of which appear only once. Sequencing input: tumor tissue. The receptors here all came from a male donor with retroperitoneal liposarcoma. Both conserved end residues are part of each CDR3. The order of the fields is clone size, J gene, V gene, D gene, CDR3 protein, CDR3 DNA. A D gene is named only where the DNA matches it firmly. Clone size is shown for a subset of rows, as once, few, many or a class of expanded clone.

-,TRBJ2-3,TRBV12-3/TRBV12-4,-,CASSPTSTDTQYF,TGTGCCAGCAGCCCTACCAGCACAGATACGCAGTATTTT
once,TRBJ2-5,TRBV7-9,-,CASSLGLGRASVETQYF,TGTGCCAGCAGCTTAGGACTTGGCAGGGCCTCGGTTGAGACCCAGTACTTC
-,TRBJ2-1,TRBV5-1,-,CASSLGDRSFTDEQFF,TGCGCCAGCAGCTTGGGCGACAGGAGTTTTACGGATGAGCAGTTCTTC
-,TRBJ2-1,TRBV7-2,TRBD2,CASRVAGEQFF,TGTGCCAGCAGAGTAGCGGGCGAGCAGTTCTTC
few,TRBJ1-5,TRBV12-3/TRBV12-4,TRBD1,CASRTTGTDQPQHF,TGTGCCAGCAGGACGACCGGGACAGATCAGCCCCAGCATTTT
few,TRBJ2-3,TRBV6-1,-,CASSSPGHTDTQYF,TGTGCCAGCAGTTCCCCCGGGCACACAGATACGCAGTATTTT
medium-sized,TRBJ2-6,TRBV7-2,-,CASISSRLSGANVLTF,TGTGCCAGCATTTCATCACGTCTGTCTGGGGCCAACGTCCTGACTTTC
medium-sized,TRBJ2-7,TRBV12-3/TRBV12-4,-,CAGHRGRGAYEQYF,TGTGCCGGACACAGGGGGCGGGGGGCGTACGAGCAGTACTTC
few,TRBJ1-2,TRBV6-1,-,CASSGKAGNYGYTF,TGTGCCAGCAGTGGCAAGGCGGGGAACTATGGCTACACCTTC
few,TRBJ2-3,TRBV7-6,-,CASSLGTLGQDTQYF,TGTGCCAGCAGCTTAGGAACATTGGGGCAAGATACGCAGTATTTT
-,TRBJ2-3,TRBV12-3/TRBV12-4,TRBD2,CASRDGLADTQYF,TGTGCCAGCAGAGACGGACTAGCAGATACGCAGTATTTT
many,TRBJ2-1,TRBV6-1,TRBD2,CASSIGTSGSRAYEQFF,TGTGCCAGCAGTATCGGGACTAGCGGGAGCCGGGCCTACGAGCAGTTCTTC
-,TRBJ2-3,TRBV7-2,-,CASSLSALDTQYF,TGTGCCAGCAGCTTATCGGCCCTAGATACGCAGTATTTT
-,TRBJ2-2,TRBV12-5,TRBD1,CASGFGTGGFGELFF,TGTGCTAGTGGTTTTGGGACAGGGGGGTTCGGGGAGCTGTTTTTT
few,TRBJ2-1,TRBV11-2,-,CASSWTPGETQFF,TGTGCCAGCAGCTGGACGCCGGGCGAGACCCAGTTCTTC
medium-sized,TRBJ2-3,TRBV7-2,-,CASSLDGMGTDTQYF,TGTGCCAGCAGCTTAGACGGGATGGGCACAGATACGCAGTATTTT
-,TRBJ2-1,TRBV7-8,-,CASSLAVEQETQFF,TGTGCCAGCAGCTTAGCGGTAGAACAAGAGACCCAGTTCTTC
many,TRBJ2-5,TRBV6-1,-,CASRQDQETQYF,TGTGCCAGCAGACAGGACCAAGAGACCCAGTACTTC
medium-sized,TRBJ2-7,TRBV7-6,-,CASSLIVPSYNEQYF,TGTGCCAGCAGCTTAATCGTCCCCTCCTACAATGAGCAGTACTTC
-,TRBJ2-2,TRBV24-1,-,CATSDLTNRDTGELFF,TGTGCCACCAGTGATTTGACAAACAGGGACACCGGGGAGCTGTTTTTT
-,TRBJ2-3,TRBV6-1,-,CASSEATGRWDTQYF,TGTGCCAGCAGTGAAGCTACAGGGAGATGGGATACGCAGTATTTT
once,TRBJ2-1,TRBV6-1,TRBD2,CASSEHGGVATEAFF,TGTGCCAGCAGTGAACACGGGGGGGTTGCCACTGAAGCTTTCTTC
-,TRBJ2-3,TRBV6-1,-,CASSEGRGETDTQYF,TGTGCCAGCAGTGAAGGCAGGGGAGAGACAGATACGCAGTATTTT
few,TRBJ2-7,TRBV6-1,-,CASSSTGYNEQYF,TGTGCCAGCAGCTCTACGGGGTACAATGAGCAGTACTTC
-,TRBJ2-3,TRBV6-4,-,CASSSGETNTQYF,TGTGCCAGCTCAAGCGGAGAAACTAATACGCAGTATTTT
few,TRBJ2-7,TRBV7-6,-,CASSLRVQEQYF,TGTGCCAGCAGCTTACGTGTGCAAGAGCAGTACTTC
few,TRBJ2-1,TRBV14,-,CASSPEQRFYEQFF,TGTGCCAGCAGCCCTGAACAGAGATTCTACGAGCAGTTCTTC
-,TRBJ2-3,TRBV11-3,-,CASSPRTRLSTDTQYF,TGTGCCAGCAGCCCTAGGACACGACTCAGCACAGATACGCAGTATTTT
-,TRBJ2-3,TRBV5-1,TRBD2,CASSSGTSGRAPTTDTQYF,TGCGCCAGCAGCTCCGGGACTAGCGGGAGGGCCCCAACCACAGATACGCAGTATTTT
-,TRBJ2-1,TRBV4-1,TRBD2,CASSQAGGTYNEQFF,TGCGCCAGCAGCCAAGCGGGGGGAACTTACAATGAGCAGTTCTTC
medium-sized,TRBJ2-7,TRBV6-1,-,CATAWGRSPYEQYF,TGTGCCACAGCCTGGGGGAGAAGCCCCTACGAGCAGTACTTC
many,TRBJ2-1,TRBV7-8,-,CASSLALGSYNEQFF,TGTGCCAGCAGCTTAGCGTTGGGAAGCTACAATGAGCAGTTCTTC
-,TRBJ2-3,TRBV12-3/TRBV12-4,TRBD2,CASTLLAGGPTDTQYF,TGTGCCAGCACCCTGCTAGCGGGAGGGCCTACAGATACGCAGTATTTT
medium-sized,TRBJ1-6,TRBV12-3/TRBV12-4,-,CASTKGGSSYNSPLHF,TGTGCCAGCACCAAGGGGGGTAGCTCCTATAATTCACCCCTCCACTTT
few,TRBJ2-7,TRBV7-7,-,CASSSDRYNEQYF,TGTGCTAGCAGCTCCGACAGATACAATGAGCAGTACTTC
medium-sized,TRBJ2-1,TRBV27,-,CASLEKAGAYEQFF,TGTGCCAGCCTTGAAAAGGCGGGGGCCTACGAGCAGTTCTTC